This T cell receptor beta chain was recovered during a study of glioma-infiltrating T cells. Study-wide points: Tissue-blood divergence was below expectation in non-neoplastic patients, above in gliomas. Tissue and blood shared very few CDR3 sequences.

Between the trimmed V and J ends, which lost 1 base and 3 bases, there was a span of 15 bases. The V gene's germline CDR1 is DFQATT and CDR2 SNEGSKA (reference sequence). There are 15 residues in the CDR3. This clonotype was counted ten times or more. The antigen remains undetermined. Amplification of TCR alpha and beta CDR3 regions from RNA used iRepertoire nested multiplex PCR. One entry per CDR3 protein, called by TCRdb with MiXCR from the multiplex PCR reads. The data show about 180,000 distinct CDR3 sequences, under 55% seen once. The genes are TRBV20-1 and TRBJ1-2; D gene uncertain. The source material was glioma tissue, nonneoplastic brain tissue, or PBMCs (not recorded which). The sequence was obtained from a human donor with low-grade glioma or glioblastoma, undergoing nonglioma brain surgery, or in good health (not recorded which). The DNA for the CDR3 is TGCAGTGCTAGAGTGGAATCTTATAGCGACTATGGCTACACCTTC. Translated, it gives CSARVESYSDYGYTF.